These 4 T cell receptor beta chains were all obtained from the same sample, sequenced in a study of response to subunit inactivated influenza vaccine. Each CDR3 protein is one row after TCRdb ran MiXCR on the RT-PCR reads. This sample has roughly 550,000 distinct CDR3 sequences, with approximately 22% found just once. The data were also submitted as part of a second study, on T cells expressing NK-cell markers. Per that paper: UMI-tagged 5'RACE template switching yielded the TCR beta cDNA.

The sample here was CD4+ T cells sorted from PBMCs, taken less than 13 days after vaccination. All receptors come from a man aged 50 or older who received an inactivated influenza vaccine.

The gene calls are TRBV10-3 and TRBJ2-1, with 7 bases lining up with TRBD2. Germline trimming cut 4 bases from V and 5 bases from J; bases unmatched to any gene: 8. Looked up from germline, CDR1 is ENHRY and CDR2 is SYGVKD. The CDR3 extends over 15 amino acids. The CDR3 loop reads CAISGGGTHNNEQFF. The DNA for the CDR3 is TGTGCCATCAGTGGGGGGGGGACCCACAACAATGAGCAGTTCTTC.

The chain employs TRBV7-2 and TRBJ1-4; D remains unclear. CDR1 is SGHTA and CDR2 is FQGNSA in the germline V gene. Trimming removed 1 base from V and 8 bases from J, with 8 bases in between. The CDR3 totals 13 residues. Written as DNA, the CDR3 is TGTGCCAGCAGCTTAGTGACACCCGAAAAACTGTTTTTT. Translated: CASSLVTPEKLFF.

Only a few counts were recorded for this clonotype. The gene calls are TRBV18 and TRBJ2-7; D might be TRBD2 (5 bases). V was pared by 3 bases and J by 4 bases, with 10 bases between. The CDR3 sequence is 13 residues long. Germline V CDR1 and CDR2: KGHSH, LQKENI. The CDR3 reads CASSPRTVYEQYF. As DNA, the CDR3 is TGTGCCAGCTCACCTAGGACTGTATACGAGCAGTACTTC.

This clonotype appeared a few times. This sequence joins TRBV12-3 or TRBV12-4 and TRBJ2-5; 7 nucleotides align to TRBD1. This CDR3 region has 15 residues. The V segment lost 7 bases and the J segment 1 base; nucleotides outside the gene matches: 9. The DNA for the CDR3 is TGTGCCAGCAAGCTGCACAGGGACAGCCAAGAGACCCAGTACTTC. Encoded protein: CASKLHRDSQETQYF.